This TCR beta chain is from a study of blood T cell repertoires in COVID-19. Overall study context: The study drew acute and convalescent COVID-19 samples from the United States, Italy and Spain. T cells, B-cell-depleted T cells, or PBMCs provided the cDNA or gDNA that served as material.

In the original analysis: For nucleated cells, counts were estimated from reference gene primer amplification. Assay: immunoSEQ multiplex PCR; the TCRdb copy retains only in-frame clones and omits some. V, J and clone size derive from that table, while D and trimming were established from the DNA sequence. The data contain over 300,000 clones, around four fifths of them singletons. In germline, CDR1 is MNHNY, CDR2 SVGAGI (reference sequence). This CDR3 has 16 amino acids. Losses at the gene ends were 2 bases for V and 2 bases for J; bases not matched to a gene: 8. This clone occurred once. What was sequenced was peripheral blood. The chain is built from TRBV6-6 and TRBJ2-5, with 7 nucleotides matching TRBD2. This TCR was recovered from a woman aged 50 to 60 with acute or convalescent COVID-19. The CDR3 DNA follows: TGTGCCAGCAGTTACGGGGGAGGGTGGGGACAAGAGACCCAGTACTTC. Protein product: CASSYGGGWGQETQYF.